This TCR beta chain was documented in a study of T cell responses to AZD1222 COVID-19 vaccine. Profiled with immunoSEQ multiplex PCR; TCRdb holds only in-frame clones, not every one. The sample has around 120,000 clones; about nine tenths are singletons. The CDR3 length is 14 residues. Germline CDR1 SGHRS, CDR2 YFSETQ. The ends were cut back, 4 bases at V and 2 bases at J, with 12 bases in the middle. The clonotype comes from an adult who received the AZD1222 COVID-19 vaccine. The material sequenced was peripheral blood, taken 28 days after the second AZD1222 dose. The chain combines TRBV5-1 with TRBJ1-2; a possible D gene is TRBD1 (6 bases). CDR3 protein: CASSTEGGNYGYTF. The CDR3 bases are TGCGCCAGCAGCACGGAGGGGGGAAACTATGGCTACACCTTC.